This T cell receptor beta chain was found in a study of response to subunit inactivated influenza vaccine. V shed 5 bases and J 2 bases; nucleotides not matched to a gene: 6. This CDR3 is built from 16 residues. Germline V lookup: CDR1 SGHTA, CDR2 FQGNSA. Many counts were recorded for this clonotype. What it binds is not known. TCRdb independently ran MiXCR on the RT-PCR reads; one entry per CDR3 protein. The sample records about 540,000 distinct CDR3 sequences, around a quarter being singletons. The study's findings and limits: Few new T cells, the authors suggested, are recruited by each seasonal influenza vaccination.

These data are also associated with another study on T cells expressing NK-cell markers. From that report: Libraries used 5'RACE template switching adding universal primer site and UMIs. Cells sorted as CD3+CD56+NKG2C+, CD3+CD56+NKG2C- and CD3+CD56-NKG2C+ T cells supplied the TCR beta repertoires. One observes that, in several donors, these clonotypes were also the leading ones within the CD3+CD56-NKG2C+ fraction. Whether expanded NKG2C+ T cell clones were HCMV specific stayed uncertain.

The source was CD4+ T cells sorted from PBMCs, collected roughly 12 days after vaccination. V gene TRBV7-2 combines with J gene TRBJ2-1; 10 positions match TRBD2. The receptor comes from a man aged 45-65 years who received an inactivated influenza vaccine. CDR3 amino acids: CASSIRSGGAYNEQFF. As DNA, the CDR3 is TGTGCCAGCAGCATTAGGAGCGGGGGGGCCTACAATGAGCAGTTCTTC.